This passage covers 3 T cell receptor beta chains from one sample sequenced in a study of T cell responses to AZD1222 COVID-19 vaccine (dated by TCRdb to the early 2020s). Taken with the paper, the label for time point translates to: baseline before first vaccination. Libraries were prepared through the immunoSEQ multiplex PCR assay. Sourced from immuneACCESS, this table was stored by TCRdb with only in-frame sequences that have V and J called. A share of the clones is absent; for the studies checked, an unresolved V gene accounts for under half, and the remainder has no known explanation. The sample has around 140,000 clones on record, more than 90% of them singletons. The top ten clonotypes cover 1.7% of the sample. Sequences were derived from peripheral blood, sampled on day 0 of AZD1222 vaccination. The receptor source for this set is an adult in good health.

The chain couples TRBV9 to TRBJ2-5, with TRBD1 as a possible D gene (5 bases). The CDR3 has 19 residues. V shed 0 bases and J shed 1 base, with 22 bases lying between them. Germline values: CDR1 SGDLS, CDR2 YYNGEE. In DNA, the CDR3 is TGTGCCAGCAGCGTAGCCCCCGCAAGGGCGACAGAGACCCAAGAGACCCAGTACTTC. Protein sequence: CASSVAPARATETQETQYF.

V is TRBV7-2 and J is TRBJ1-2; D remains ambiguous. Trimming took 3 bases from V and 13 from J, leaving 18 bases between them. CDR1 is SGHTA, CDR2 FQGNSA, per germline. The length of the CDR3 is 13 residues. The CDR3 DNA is TGTGCCAGCAGCTTTGGGCGCACCTACCTTACCACCTTC. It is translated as CASSFGRTYLTTF.

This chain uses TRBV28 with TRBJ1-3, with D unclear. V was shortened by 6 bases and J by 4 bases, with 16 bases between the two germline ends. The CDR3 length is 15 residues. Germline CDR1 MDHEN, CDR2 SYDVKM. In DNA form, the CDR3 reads TGTGCCAGCAGAGAAAGAGTAGCCCTCGGAAACACCATATATTTT. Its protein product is CASRERVALGNTIYF.